The rows below give T cell receptor beta chains drawn from one sample of a study of cytomegalovirus exposure and HLA in healthy donors. Produced via immunoSEQ multiplex PCR; TCRdb's table is partial and in-frame only. This table has 100,000 to 150,000 clones, about 80% appearing once. The sample comprised PBMCs. These receptors were taken from a boy aged 2-15 years in good health and CMV-seronegative. The CDR3 runs from the conserved cysteine through the conserved F or W. The D gene is left open where the match is weak. The size field is filled for only some rows; it gives once, few, many or a size class.

TGTGCCAGCTCACCCTCGACAACCATGAACACTGAAGCTTTCTTT,CASSPSTTMNTEAFF,15,NA,TRBJ1-1,NA,TRBV18
TGTGCCAGCAGTGATACGGCGGGGGGGCCCGGGGAGCTGTTTTTT,CASSDTAGGPGELFF,15,NA,TRBJ2-2,TRBD2,TRBV6-4
TGTGCCAGTAAACTACCAAACTCGAACACTGAAGCTTTCTTT,CASKLPNSNTEAFF,14,NA,TRBJ1-1,NA,TRBV19
TGTGCCAGCAGCTTTGGCCCAAATACAGGGGCCTATGGCTACACCTTC,CASSFGPNTGAYGYTF,16,NA,TRBJ1-2,TRBD1,TRBV5-6
TGCAGCGTTGAACCATACTTTGGAAACACCATATATTTT,CSVEPYFGNTIYF,13,medium-sized,TRBJ1-3,NA,TRBV29-1
TGTGCCAGCAGCTCCGGGACAGGCCAAGCTTTCTTT,CASSSGTGQAFF,12,NA,TRBJ1-1,TRBD1,TRBV11-3
TGCACCAGCAGCTCGGGAGGACTAGCGGGAGATTCCACCTCCCCCATCAATGAGCAGTTCTTC,CTSSSGGLAGDSTSPINEQFF,21,NA,TRBJ2-1,NA,TRBV1
TGTGCCAGCAGTGATTCCCGGAGCCCGAACCATGGCTACACCTTC,CASSDSRSPNHGYTF,15,few,TRBJ1-2,NA,TRBV2
TGTGCCAGCAGCACCAGCGGGAGCCCCTACAATGAGCAGTTCTTC,CASSTSGSPYNEQFF,15,once,TRBJ2-1,TRBD2,TRBV7-9
TGTGCCAGCAGCCCCCTGAACAGGGGGCAAATTGAGCAGTACTTC,CASSPLNRGQIEQYF,15,NA,TRBJ2-7,TRBD1,TRBV9
TGTGCCAGAGGGAAGACAGTTAACCAAGAGACCCAGTACTTC,CARGKTVNQETQYF,14,NA,TRBJ2-5,NA,TRBV2
TGTGCCAGCTCTCTGGGGGGGACGGGTAACTACGAGCAGTACTTC,CASSLGGTGNYEQYF,15,NA,TRBJ2-7,TRBD2,TRBV18
TGTGCCAGCAGCTTAGATGAGCGTCTCAATCAGCCCCAGCATTTT,CASSLDERLNQPQHF,15,few,TRBJ1-5,NA,TRBV7-9
TGTTCCAGCAGCTCCGGACCGGGGAGCTTGTTTACTGAAGCTTTCTTT,CSSSSGPGSLFTEAFF,16,NA,TRBJ1-1,NA,TRBV7-9
TGTGCCAGTAAGGTGGCCCCCACGGGCACTGAAGCTTTCTTT,CASKVAPTGTEAFF,14,NA,TRBJ1-1,NA,TRBV19
TGTGCCAGCAGCTTATGGGGCCCGGAGACCCAGTACTTC,CASSLWGPETQYF,13,NA,TRBJ2-5,NA,TRBV13
TGTGCCAGCAGCTTCCCGGGGGGGCCGACAGATACGCAGTATTTT,CASSFPGGPTDTQYF,15,NA,TRBJ2-3,TRBD2,TRBV7-2
TGCGCCAGCAGTCCTAGACAGGTCGTCCAAGAGACCCAGTACTTC,CASSPRQVVQETQYF,15,NA,TRBJ2-5,NA,TRBV4-1
TGTGCCAGCAGCTTAAGACAGATGAACACTGAAGCTTTCTTT,CASSLRQMNTEAFF,14,NA,TRBJ1-1,NA,TRBV7-2
TGTGCCAGCAGTGAAGCCCCAGGGGCGCTCCCTGTAGGATACTATGGCTACACCTTC,CASSEAPGALPVGYYGYTF,19,NA,TRBJ1-2,NA,TRBV2
TGTGCCAGCAGCGTACCGGGGGGACTGAATGAGCAGTTCTTC,CASSVPGGLNEQFF,14,NA,TRBJ2-1,TRBD2,TRBV9
TGTGCCAGCAGCTTCGGACAGGGTCTAACGACAGATACGCAGTATTTT,CASSFGQGLTTDTQYF,16,NA,TRBJ2-3,TRBD1,TRBV7-3
TGTGCCAGTAGTATCGGCACTGAAGCTTTCTTT,CASSIGTEAFF,11,NA,TRBJ1-1,NA,TRBV19
TGTGCCACTCAGGGGGGACAGGGGTTTTATAGCAATCAGCCCCAGCATTTT,CATQGGQGFYSNQPQHF,17,NA,TRBJ1-5,TRBD1,TRBV19
TGTGCCAGCAGTTCGGTAGCGGCGAACACCGGGGAGCTGTTTTTT,CASSSVAANTGELFF,15,once,TRBJ2-2,NA,TRBV6-4
TGCGCCAGCAGCTGGGGGACAGGGGAGCCTGAAGCTTTCTTT,CASSWGTGEPEAFF,14,NA,TRBJ1-1,TRBD1,TRBV5-1
TGTGCCAGCAGCTTACTGGGACAGGGGAACCGAAACACCATATATTTT,CASSLLGQGNRNTIYF,16,NA,TRBJ1-3,TRBD1,TRBV7-8
TGTGCCAGCAGCGATCCAGGAGGGGCTAGCGGGAGGTATGAGCAGTTCTTC,CASSDPGGASGRYEQFF,17,NA,TRBJ2-1,TRBD2,TRBV7-9
TGTGCCAGCGAACAAGGACAGGGGGCCTATGGCTACACCTTC,CASEQGQGAYGYTF,14,NA,TRBJ1-2,TRBD1,TRBV25-1
TGTGCCAGCAGCCACCTCCCCCGCCGACAGGGAGACACTGAAGCTTTCTTT,CASSHLPRRQGDTEAFF,17,NA,TRBJ1-1,TRBD1,TRBV7-4
TGTGCCAGCAGTCGCACTACAAGCTCCTACAATGAGCAGTTCTTC,CASSRTTSSYNEQFF,15,NA,TRBJ2-1,NA,TRBV6-5
TGTGCCAGCAGTGACTCAGGTAGCGGATCCTACAATGAGCAGTTCTTC,CASSDSGSGSYNEQFF,16,NA,TRBJ2-1,NA,TRBV6-4
TGTGCCAGCAGCTTAGTAGATAGGGCAGCGGCAAAGGACACTGAAGCTTTCTTT,CASSLVDRAAAKDTEAFF,18,NA,TRBJ1-1,NA,TRBV7-2
TGTGCCAGCTCGACCAGGGAAGCCAAAAACATTCAGTACTTC,CASSTREAKNIQYF,14,NA,TRBJ2-4,NA,TRBV27
TGTGCCAGCAGCTGGGACAAAGCAACTAATGAAAAACTGTTTTTT,CASSWDKATNEKLFF,15,NA,TRBJ1-4,NA,TRBV7-2
TGTGCCAGCAGTTTATACGGGTTGCCCGGGTCGAATCAGCCCCAGCATTTT,CASSLYGLPGSNQPQHF,17,NA,TRBJ1-5,NA,TRBV27
TGTGCCAGTAGTAGGAGAAATCAGCCCCAGCATTTT,CASSRRNQPQHF,12,NA,TRBJ1-5,NA,TRBV19